One T cell receptor beta chain is described in this entry. Sequencing was performed with immunoSEQ multiplex PCR; in TCRdb, only in-frame clones are kept and a portion is missing. Of a few hundred thousand clones in the sample, roughly 88% were seen once. The record originates from a study of Ad26.COV2.S vaccination and SARS-CoV-2 variants. This CDR3 is built from 16 residues. As to treatment: some 20 received Ad26.COV2.S at low or high dose, single or two shots; a few received placebo; per-sample allocation not given. The investigators took samples on day 63 after the first vaccine or placebo injection.

The source is a person aged 18-60 years who received the Ad26.COV2.S COVID-19 vaccine or a placebo. V usage is TRBV21-1 and J usage is TRBJ2-6; TRBD2 is the table's D call, not checked against the DNA. TRBV21-1 is given as a pseudogene. The material was peripheral blood, obtained in a trial of Ad26.COV2.S vaccine versus placebo. The CDR3 here is CASSKARSSGANVLTF. CDR3 DNA sequence: TGTGCCAGCAGCAAAGCGAGATCCTCTGGGGCCAACGTCCTGACTTTC.